This T cell receptor (beta chain) was obtained from a study of blood T cell repertoires in COVID-19. This clone was observed once. As originally analysed: Amplification with reference gene primers provided the estimates of nucleated cell counts. The repertoire was sequenced with immunoSEQ multiplex PCR; TCRdb's copy has only in-frame clones and lacks some. V, J and clone size are taken as reported in that table, and D and trimming were inferred from the DNA itself. Here the sample spans under 450,000 clones, less than 90% being singletons. Grouping used clinical history reported by participants in a survey and questionnaire. Two negative PCRs, clearance, or symptom resolution were required of recovered Cohort 3 donors. The germline V gene has CDR1 SGDLS and CDR2 YYNGEE. Deletions cut 3 bases from V and 6 bases from J, with 18 bases between. The CDR3 is 15 residues long.

Sequenced: PBMCs or T cells enriched from blood (not recorded which). This chain uses TRBV9 with TRBJ1-1; the D gene is possibly TRBD1 (6 bases). The receptor was isolated from a woman aged 50 to 60 who had recovered from COVID-19. CDR3 DNA sequence: TGTGCCAGCAGCGGTCACGGGACAACCTCATCTGAAGCTTTCTTT. Translating it yields CASSGHGTTSSEAFF.